These 5 T cell receptor beta chains were sequenced from one sample in a study of identical twins. TCRdb fed the 5' RACE reads into MiXCR, producing one record per CDR3 protein. In the table there are approximately 1.8 million distinct CDR3 sequences, around a third of which are singletons. Specimen: cord blood. The receptor set was obtained from a newborn girl in good health.

V usage is TRBV7-8 and J usage is TRBJ1-2; 9 nucleotides align to TRBD1. CDR1 SGHVS and CDR2 FQNEAQ come from the germline V gene. The length of the CDR3 is 15 residues. V lost 4 bases to trimming and J lost 4 bases; unmatched junction nucleotides: 7. Written as DNA, the CDR3 is TGTGCCAGCAGCTCAACAGGGGGCGCGGGCTATGGCTACACCTTC. Translated: CASSSTGGAGYGYTF.

V is TRBV3-1 and J is TRBJ2-1, with 11 bases fitting TRBD2. V was clipped by 4 bases and J by 0 bases; unmatched bases: 5. CDR1 LGHDT and CDR2 YNNKEL come from the germline V gene (reference sequence). This CDR3 is built from 17 residues. CDR3 in amino acids: CASSPSSGGLSYNEQFF. The CDR3 coding sequence is TGTGCCAGCAGCCCCTCTAGCGGGGGGCTCTCCTACAATGAGCAGTTCTTC.

The chain has TRBV3-1 and TRBJ2-4; tentative D call: TRBD1 (6 bases). Trimming shortened V by 5 bases and J by 7 bases, and 15 bases separated the two germline ends. Germline V gene data show CDR1 as LGHDT and CDR2 as YNNKEL (reference sequence). The CDR3 consists of 14 residues. CDR3 in DNA: TGTGCCAGCAGCTCAAGAGGGGGTGGGAACATTCAGTACTTC. Translating it yields CASSSRGGGNIQYF.

The chain couples TRBV20-1 to TRBJ2-5; D possibly corresponds to TRBD2 (6 bases). Per germline, CDR1 DFQATT and CDR2 SNEGSKA (reference sequence). This CDR3 has 12 residues. Here the CDR3 reads CRDDSGQETQYF. The CDR3 nucleotides read TGCAGGGACGATAGCGGCCAAGAGACCCAGTACTTC.

The chain employs TRBV7-2 and TRBJ2-7, with D possibly matching TRBD2 (6 bases). Trimming took off 1 base at V and 7 bases at J, with 14 bases between the two ends. From germline, CDR1 is SGHTA and CDR2 FQGNSA. The CDR3 loop spans 14 amino acids. CDR3 DNA sequence: TGTGCCAGCAGCTTAGTGCAGGGAGGCGAGGAGCAGTACTTC. Residues: CASSLVQGGEEQYF.